This T cell receptor (beta chain) is from a study of T-cell reconstitution after alpha-beta-depleted transplantation in children. General study results and limits: Some patients showed high day-60 TCRbeta diversity, which derived from surviving recipient T cells and thymic progenitors.

In its sample, this clonotype was seen many times. Its antigen remains unidentified. This CDR3 contains 15 residues. V was trimmed by 5 bases and J by 1 base, leaving 12 bases between them. Molecular barcoding with unique molecular identifiers was used for the TCRbeta library. TCRdb reprocessed the PCR reads with MiXCR, giving one entry per CDR3 protein. The data hold approximately 500,000 distinct CDR3 sequences, with 8% to 11% observed a single time. The origin of this receptor is a child aged 2 to 10 with inherited bone marrow failure, due to receive a stem cell transplant. The rearrangement links TRBV12-3 or TRBV12-4 to TRBJ1-5, with D possibly being TRBD1 (5 bases). Sequencing used PBMCs, obtained before TCRalphabeta/CD19-depleted stem cell transplant. The CDR3 DNA follows: TGTGCCAGCAGTGTTGGGGACGTAAGCAATCAGCCCCAGCATTTT. This translates into CASSVGDVSNQPQHF.